These 17 T cell receptor beta chains share one sample of origin, sequenced in a study of Ad26.COV2.S vaccination and SARS-CoV-2 variants. Described treatment: around 19 received Ad26.COV2.S at low or high dose, single or two shots; 5 received placebo; per-sample allocation not given. Samples analyzed were those drawn on day 63 after the first vaccine or placebo injection. The repertoire was sequenced with immunoSEQ multiplex PCR; TCRdb's copy has only in-frame clones and lacks some. The sample contains 430,000 or so clones, 89% of which appear only once. The specimen was peripheral blood, collected in a trial of Ad26.COV2.S vaccine versus placebo. The source is a person between 18 and 60 years old who received the Ad26.COV2.S COVID-19 vaccine or a placebo.

The rearrangement links TRBV11-2 to TRBJ2-1, with no clear D. The CDR3 extends over 15 amino acids. The V gene's germline CDR1 is SGHAT and CDR2 FQNNGV. V dropped 0 bases and J dropped 5 bases, with 11 bases sitting between them. The CDR3 reads CASSLEPPGHNEQFF. In nucleotides, the CDR3 is TGTGCCAGCAGCTTAGAACCCCCGGGCCACAATGAGCAGTTCTTC.

The chain recombines TRBV28 with TRBJ2-7, with 9 bases lining up with TRBD2. The CDR3 is 14 amino acids. CDR1 and CDR2 (germline): MDHEN, SYDVKM. After removal of 3 bases from V and 9 bases from J, the junction contained 9 bases not matched to a gene. The chain's CDR3 is CASSLVAGAVAQYV. The DNA for the CDR3 is TGTGCCAGCAGTTTGGTAGCGGGAGCGGTCGCGCAGTACGTC.

This chain links TRBV5-4 with TRBJ2-4; 10 bases match TRBD1. CDR3 length equals 16 residues. Per germline, CDR1 SGHNT and CDR2 YYREEE (reference sequence). Germline trimming cut 3 bases from V and 8 bases from J; bases unmatched to any gene: 11. CDR3 loop: CASSSISGTGEHIQYF. For the CDR3, the DNA is TGTGCCAGCAGCTCGATTTCCGGGACAGGGGAGCACATTCAGTACTTC.

CDR3 in DNA: TGCAGCACCGACCTTCGAGGGTTGGCAGATACGCAGTATTTT. Protein sequence: CSTDLRGLADTQYF. The rearrangement joins TRBV29-1 to TRBJ2-3, with D perhaps matching TRBD2 (5 bases). The V end was cut by 8 bases, the J end by 4 bases, with 19 bases between. This CDR3 has 14 residues. From germline, CDR1 is SQVTM and CDR2 ANQGSEA.

The CDR3 spells CASAADPVTGELFF. In nucleotides, the CDR3 is TGTGCCAGCGCCGCCGACCCTGTGACCGGGGAGCTGTTTTTT. The rearrangement links TRBV5-4 to TRBJ2-2; D gene unclear. CDR3 length: 14 amino acids. The V gene's germline CDR1 is SGHNT and CDR2 YYREEE (reference sequence). V shed 7 bases and J shed 5 bases, with 15 bases lying between them.

The chain uses TRBV9 and TRBJ1-6, with D possibly matching TRBD1 (5 bases). The germline V and J ends were trimmed by 5 bases and 9 bases, with 15 bases remaining between them. CDR1 is SGDLS and CDR2 is YYNGEE in the germline V gene. This CDR3 contains 14 residues. CDR3 sequence (DNA): TGTGCCAGCAGTCGGGACCCTCAGGGTTCACCCCTCCACTTT. Residues: CASSRDPQGSPLHF.

The chain has TRBV6-2 or TRBV6-3 and TRBJ1-4; D might be TRBD1 (5 bases). V lost 4 bases, J lost 10 bases, and 13 bases lay in between. The CDR3 sequence is 13 residues long. The V gene's germline CDR1 is MNHEY and CDR2 SVGEGT. In DNA form, the CDR3 reads TGTGCCAGCAGTTCTTCAGGGTTTGGAAAACTGTTTTTT. This encodes CASSSSGFGKLFF.

The V and J genes are TRBV5-1 and TRBJ2-7; 7 positions agree with TRBD2. Germline V gene sequence: CDR1 SGHRS, CDR2 YFSETQ. This CDR3 is built from 15 residues. V lost 0 bases and J lost 6; bases outside the gene matches: 9. The chain's CDR3 is CASSLGTGGIPEQYV. The CDR3 DNA reads TGCGCCAGCAGCTTGGGGACGGGAGGAATCCCCGAGCAGTACGTC.

This clone was seen only once. The chain employs TRBV19 and TRBJ2-1; weak D call: TRBD2 (6 bases). CDR3 length: 15 residues. Germline V CDR1 and CDR2: LNHDA, SQIVND (reference sequence). V was cut by 2 bases and J by 7 bases, with 15 bases left in between. The CDR3 DNA sequence: TGTGCCAGTAGTATAACGGGAGCCCCCTGGAATGAGCAGTTCTTC. Amino acids: CASSITGAPWNEQFF. The full variable domain, its missing parts supplied by reference TRBV19 and TRBJ2-1, is DGGITQSPKYLFRKEGQNVTLSCEQNLNHDAMYWYRQDPGQGLRLIYYSQIVNDFQKGDIAEGYSVSREKKESFPLTVTSAQKNPTAFYLCASSITGAPWNEQFFGPGTRLTVL.

The chain links TRBV19 to TRBJ1-5; D might be TRBD1 (5 bases). Trimming took 3 bases from V and 3 from J, leaving 21 bases between them. The CDR3 loop spans 18 amino acids. Germline CDR1 is LNHDA and CDR2 is SQIVND (reference sequence). The CDR3, as DNA: TGTGCCAGTAGTATCAAGGGTGGGGCTGGATCCCCCAATCAGCCCCAGCATTTT. It specifies CASSIKGGAGSPNQPQHF. Filled out from reference TRBV19 and TRBJ1-5, the complete variable domain reads DGGITQSPKYLFRKEGQNVTLSCEQNLNHDAMYWYRQDPGQGLRLIYYSQIVNDFQKGDIAEGYSVSREKKESFPLTVTSAQKNPTAFYLCASSIKGGAGSPNQPQHFGDGTRLSIL.

The J gene is TRBJ2-4, the V gene TRBV6-6; perhaps TRBD1 as D (6 bases). Between the trimmed V and J ends, which lost 2 bases and 9 bases, there was a span of 8 bases. The CDR3 length is 12 residues. Germline CDR1 reads MNHNY; CDR2 reads SVGAGI (reference sequence). The CDR3 DNA reads TGTGCCAGCAGTTACGAAGGGGGCATTCAGTACTTC. It specifies CASSYEGGIQYF.

The rearrangement joins TRBV6-5 to TRBJ2-1; D is unclear. From germline, CDR1 is MNHEY and CDR2 SVGAGI. V was pared by 4 bases and J by 10 bases, with 17 bases between. This CDR3 region has 14 residues. This CDR3 is CASSSERVASEQFF. Written as DNA, the CDR3 is TGTGCCAGCAGTTCCGAACGTGTGGCGTCCGAGCAGTTCTTC.

The chain employs TRBV4-1 and TRBJ1-1; TRBD1 is a possible D gene (6 bases). Germline-derived CDR1 and CDR2 are MGHRA and YSYEKL. The germline V and J ends were trimmed by 0 bases and 9 bases, with 14 bases remaining between them. This CDR3 contains 14 residues. Written as DNA, the CDR3 is TGCGCCAGCAGCCAAGACCGTGCAGGGGCGAAAGCTTTCTTT. Its protein product is CASSQDRAGAKAFF.

The chain recombines TRBV15 with TRBJ2-3; D remains unclear. The CDR3 runs to 16 residues. The germline V and J ends were trimmed by 4 bases and 2 bases, with 16 bases remaining between them. The germline V gene has CDR1 LNHNV and CDR2 YYDKDF (reference sequence). The CDR3, as DNA: TGTGCCACCAGCATACGCGGACCTCCGTCCACAGATACGCAGTATTTT. Residues: CATSIRGPPSTDTQYF. The full variable domain, with the rest looked up from reference TRBV15 and TRBJ2-3, is DAMVIQNPRYQVTQFGKPVTLSCSQTLNHNVMYWYQQKSSQAPKLLFHYYDKDFNNEADTPDNFQSRRPNTSFCFLDIRSPGLGDTAMYLCATSIRGPPSTDTQYFGPGTRLTVL.

This chain links TRBV20-1 with TRBJ1-5, with 10 positions matching TRBD1. This CDR3 has 13 amino acids. J was trimmed by 7 bases and V by 3 bases; bases with no gene match: 3. Germline V gene data show CDR1 as DFQATT and CDR2 as SNEGSKA (reference sequence). The CDR3 loop is CSASGDRGQPQHF. As DNA, the CDR3 is TGCAGTGCTAGTGGGGACAGGGGCCAGCCCCAGCATTTT.

The V gene is TRBV6-2 or TRBV6-3, the J gene TRBJ2-2; D may be TRBD1 or TRBD2 (6 bases each). The V and J ends lost 2 bases and 11 bases respectively, with 27 bases between them. The length of the CDR3 is 18 residues. In germline, CDR1 is MNHEY, CDR2 SVGEGT. The DNA for the CDR3 is TGTGCCAGCAGTTACCCTCCTAATCGCCGGGGGCCTCGCCCCGAGCTGTTTTTT. It translates to CASSYPPNRRGPRPELFF.

A word on this clone: One end of the junction does not line up with germline, which may come from a read error. This chain connects TRBV5-4 to TRBJ1-1; D gene unclear. The CDR3 has 12 residues. Per germline, CDR1 SGHNT and CDR2 YYREEE (reference sequence). The CDR3 nucleotides read TGTGCCAGCAGATTGGATAACACTGAAGCTTTCTTT. This sequence encodes CASRLDNTEAFF.